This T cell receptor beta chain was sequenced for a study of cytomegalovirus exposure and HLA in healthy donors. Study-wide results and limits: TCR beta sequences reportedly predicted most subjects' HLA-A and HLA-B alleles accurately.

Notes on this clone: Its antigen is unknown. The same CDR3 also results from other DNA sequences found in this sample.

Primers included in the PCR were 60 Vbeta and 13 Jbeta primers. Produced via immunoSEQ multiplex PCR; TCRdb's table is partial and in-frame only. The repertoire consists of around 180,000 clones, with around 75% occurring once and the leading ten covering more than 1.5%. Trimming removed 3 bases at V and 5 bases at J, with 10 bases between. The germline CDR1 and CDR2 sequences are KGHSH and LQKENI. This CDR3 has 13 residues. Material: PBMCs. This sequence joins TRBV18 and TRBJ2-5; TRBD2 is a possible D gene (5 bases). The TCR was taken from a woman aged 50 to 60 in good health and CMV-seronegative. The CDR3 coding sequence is TGTGCCAGCTCACCCCTGGGCGGGGAGACCCAGTACTTC. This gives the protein CASSPLGGETQYF.